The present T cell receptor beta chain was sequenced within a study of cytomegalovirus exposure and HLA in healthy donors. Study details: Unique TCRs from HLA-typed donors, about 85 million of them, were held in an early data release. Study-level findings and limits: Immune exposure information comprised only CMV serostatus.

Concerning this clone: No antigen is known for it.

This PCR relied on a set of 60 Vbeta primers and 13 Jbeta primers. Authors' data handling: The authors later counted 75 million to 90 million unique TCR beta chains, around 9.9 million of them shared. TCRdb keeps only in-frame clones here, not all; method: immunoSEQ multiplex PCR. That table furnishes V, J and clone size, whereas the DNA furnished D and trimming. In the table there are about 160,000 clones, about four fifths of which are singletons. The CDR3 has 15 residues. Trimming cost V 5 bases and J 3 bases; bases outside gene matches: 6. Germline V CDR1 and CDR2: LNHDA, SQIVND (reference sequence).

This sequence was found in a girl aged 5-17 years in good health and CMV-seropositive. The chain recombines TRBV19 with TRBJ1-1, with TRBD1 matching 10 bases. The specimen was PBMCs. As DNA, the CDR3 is TGTGCCAGTAGTTCCCGGACAGGGGGGGACACTGAAGCTTTCTTT. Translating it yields CASSSRTGGDTEAFF.